The rows below give T cell receptor beta chains drawn from one sample of a study of beta chain features in type 1 diabetes. Sequencing used immunoSEQ multiplex PCR; TCRdb keeps in-frame clones, though not all of them. Seen here are around 130,000 clones, 9% observed once, and the top ten hold roughly 0.75%. The sequenced sample was central memory CD4+ T cells from blood. The receptors were sampled from a man in his thirties or forties with type 1 diabetes. The CDR3 runs from the conserved cysteine through the conserved F or W. The D gene is left open where the match is weak. Clone size is shown for a subset of rows, as once, few, many or a class of expanded clone.

CDR3aa: CASSRQGSANTGELFF; CDR3nt: TGCGCCAGCAGCCGACAGGGGTCCGCGAACACCGGGGAGCTGTTTTTT; j_gene: TRBJ2-2; v_gene: TRBV5-1; d_gene: TRBD1; abundance: NA
CDR3aa: CASSLASGGAGYNEQFF; CDR3nt: TGTGCCAGCAGCTTAGCTAGCGGGGGCGCTGGATACAATGAGCAGTTCTTC; j_gene: TRBJ2-1; v_gene: TRBV7-2; d_gene: TRBD2; abundance: NA
CDR3aa: CASSPLMGRESPLHF; CDR3nt: TGTGCCAGCAGCCCCCTCATGGGGCGAGAGTCACCCCTCCACTTT; j_gene: TRBJ1-6; v_gene: TRBV2; d_gene: NA; abundance: NA
CDR3aa: CASSYQGVISPLHF; CDR3nt: TGTGCCAGCAGTTACCAGGGGGTTATCTCACCCCTCCACTTT; j_gene: TRBJ1-6; v_gene: TRBV6-6; d_gene: TRBD1; abundance: NA
CDR3aa: CASRGGQGDTQYF; CDR3nt: TGTGCCAGTAGGGGCGGGCAGGGGGATACGCAGTATTTT; j_gene: TRBJ2-3; v_gene: TRBV19; d_gene: NA; abundance: few
CDR3aa: CASSTLTSGGASEQFF; CDR3nt: TGTGCCAGCAGCACGCTGACTAGCGGGGGGGCCAGTGAGCAGTTCTTC; j_gene: TRBJ2-1; v_gene: TRBV11-2; d_gene: TRBD2; abundance: NA
CDR3aa: CASSPISRREGEQYF; CDR3nt: TGTGCCAGCAGCCCTATTTCTCGGAGGGAGGGGGAGCAGTACTTC; j_gene: TRBJ2-7; v_gene: TRBV14; d_gene: TRBD2; abundance: few
CDR3aa: CASSYSTAGAYEQYF; CDR3nt: TGTGCCAGCAGTTACTCGACAGCCGGCGCCTACGAGCAGTACTTC; j_gene: TRBJ2-7; v_gene: TRBV6-5; d_gene: NA; abundance: few
CDR3aa: CASGTGGDSPLHF; CDR3nt: TGTGCCAGCGGGACAGGAGGGGATTCACCCCTCCACTTT; j_gene: TRBJ1-6; v_gene: TRBV18; d_gene: TRBD1; abundance: few
CDR3aa: CASSLKSEGGYEQYF; CDR3nt: TGTGCCAGCAGCTTAAAGTCCGAGGGCGGCTACGAGCAGTACTTC; j_gene: TRBJ2-7; v_gene: TRBV7-2; d_gene: NA; abundance: few
CDR3aa: CASSLRQGSGNTIYF; CDR3nt: TGTGCCAGCAGTCTTCGACAGGGCTCTGGAAACACCATATATTTT; j_gene: TRBJ1-3; v_gene: TRBV7-9; d_gene: TRBD1; abundance: few
CDR3aa: CASSPTTGLNTEAFF; CDR3nt: TGTGCCAGCAGTCCTACGACAGGGTTGAATACTGAAGCTTTCTTT; j_gene: TRBJ1-1; v_gene: TRBV9; d_gene: TRBD1; abundance: NA
CDR3aa: CASSLAGGFNEQFF; CDR3nt: TGTGCCAGCTCCCTAGCGGGGGGGTTCAATGAGCAGTTCTTC; j_gene: TRBJ2-1; v_gene: TRBV11-2; d_gene: TRBD2; abundance: NA
CDR3aa: CASSSDSDAWGGEQYF; CDR3nt: TGTGCCAGCAGCTCGGACAGCGACGCTTGGGGGGGCGAGCAGTACTTC; j_gene: TRBJ2-7; v_gene: TRBV5-8; d_gene: NA; abundance: few
CDR3aa: CASSQNIAGEGEQYF; CDR3nt: TGTGCCAGCAGCCAGAACATAGCGGGGGAGGGAGAGCAGTACTTC; j_gene: TRBJ2-7; v_gene: TRBV14; d_gene: TRBD2; abundance: few
CDR3aa: CASGVSGASDTQYF; CDR3nt: TGTGCCAGCGGAGTGAGCGGGGCTTCAGATACGCAGTATTTT; j_gene: TRBJ2-3; v_gene: TRBV11-2; d_gene: TRBD2; abundance: NA
CDR3aa: CAWSLSGDTQYF; CDR3nt: TGTGCCTGGAGTCTTAGCGGAGATACGCAGTATTTT; j_gene: TRBJ2-3; v_gene: TRBV30; d_gene: NA; abundance: few
CDR3aa: CAWSSQGETQYF; CDR3nt: TGTGCCTGGAGTTCACAGGGAGAGACCCAGTACTTC; j_gene: TRBJ2-5; v_gene: TRBV30; d_gene: NA; abundance: NA
CDR3aa: CAGGLRRDTQYF; CDR3nt: TGTGCCGGAGGACTGAGGAGAGATACGCAGTATTTT; j_gene: TRBJ2-3; v_gene: TRBV2; d_gene: NA; abundance: NA
CDR3aa: CASSETGWAAYYGYTF; CDR3nt: TGTGCCAGCAGTGAAACAGGGTGGGCCGCATACTATGGCTACACCTTC; j_gene: TRBJ1-2; v_gene: TRBV6-1; d_gene: NA; abundance: NA
CDR3aa: CASSEPQGDGYTF; CDR3nt: TGTGCCAGCAGCGAACCGCAGGGCGATGGCTACACCTTC; j_gene: TRBJ1-2; v_gene: TRBV6-6; d_gene: NA; abundance: few
CDR3aa: CASSSETGTTYEQYF; CDR3nt: TGTGCCAGCAGCTCGGAGACAGGTACAACCTACGAGCAGTACTTC; j_gene: TRBJ2-7; v_gene: TRBV11-2; d_gene: NA; abundance: NA
CDR3aa: CASRTGTGGDYGYTF; CDR3nt: TGTGCCAGCAGAACCGGGACAGGGGGCGACTATGGCTACACCTTC; j_gene: TRBJ1-2; v_gene: TRBV6-1; d_gene: TRBD1; abundance: NA
CDR3aa: CASSQNSPRTGGSSPLHF; CDR3nt: TGTGCCAGCTCACAGAATTCTCCTCGAACAGGGGGTTCTTCACCCCTCCACTTT; j_gene: TRBJ1-6; v_gene: TRBV18; d_gene: TRBD1; abundance: few
CDR3aa: CASSEYGQTFTDTQYF; CDR3nt: TGTGCCAGCAGTGAATATGGGCAAACATTCACAGATACGCAGTATTTT; j_gene: TRBJ2-3; v_gene: TRBV25-1; d_gene: NA; abundance: NA
CDR3aa: CSAPQWETQYF; CDR3nt: TGCAGTGCTCCCCAGTGGGAGACCCAGTACTTC; j_gene: TRBJ2-5; v_gene: TRBV20-1; d_gene: NA; abundance: NA
CDR3aa: CASSLTGTMLLGTQYF; CDR3nt: TGTGCCAGCAGCTTAACCGGGACTATGCTTCTGGGTACGCAGTATTTT; j_gene: TRBJ2-3; v_gene: TRBV11-3; d_gene: TRBD2; abundance: few
CDR3aa: CASSETSGVEQYF; CDR3nt: TGTGCCAGCAGTGAAACCTCAGGGGTCGAGCAGTACTTC; j_gene: TRBJ2-7; v_gene: TRBV2; d_gene: NA; abundance: few
CDR3aa: CASSPPLAGGTDTQYF; CDR3nt: TGCGCCAGCAGCCCGCCTCTAGCGGGGGGTACAGATACGCAGTATTTT; j_gene: TRBJ2-3; v_gene: TRBV5-1; d_gene: TRBD2; abundance: few
CDR3aa: CASSRQREQYF; CDR3nt: TGTGCCAGCAGTAGACAGCGCGAGCAGTACTTC; j_gene: TRBJ2-7; v_gene: TRBV6-1; d_gene: NA; abundance: few
CDR3aa: CSVGGDGNQPQHF; CDR3nt: TGCAGCGTTGGGGGGGACGGCAATCAGCCCCAGCATTTT; j_gene: TRBJ1-5; v_gene: TRBV29-1; d_gene: NA; abundance: NA
CDR3aa: CASSFQGAGGRETQYF; CDR3nt: TGTGCCAGCAGCTTCCAAGGAGCGGGGGGACGAGAGACCCAGTACTTC; j_gene: TRBJ2-5; v_gene: TRBV7-2; d_gene: TRBD2; abundance: few